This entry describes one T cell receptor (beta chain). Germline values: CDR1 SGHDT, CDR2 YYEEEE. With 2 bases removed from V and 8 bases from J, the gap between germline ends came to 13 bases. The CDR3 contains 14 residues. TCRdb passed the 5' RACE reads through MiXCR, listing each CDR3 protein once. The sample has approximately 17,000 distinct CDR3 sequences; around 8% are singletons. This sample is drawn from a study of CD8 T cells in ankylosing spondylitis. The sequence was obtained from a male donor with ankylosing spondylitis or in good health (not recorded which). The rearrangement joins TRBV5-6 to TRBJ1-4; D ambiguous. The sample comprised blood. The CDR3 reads CASSFTGIREKLFF. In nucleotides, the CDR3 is TGTGCCAGCAGCTTCACTGGGATCCGGGAAAAACTGTTTTTT.